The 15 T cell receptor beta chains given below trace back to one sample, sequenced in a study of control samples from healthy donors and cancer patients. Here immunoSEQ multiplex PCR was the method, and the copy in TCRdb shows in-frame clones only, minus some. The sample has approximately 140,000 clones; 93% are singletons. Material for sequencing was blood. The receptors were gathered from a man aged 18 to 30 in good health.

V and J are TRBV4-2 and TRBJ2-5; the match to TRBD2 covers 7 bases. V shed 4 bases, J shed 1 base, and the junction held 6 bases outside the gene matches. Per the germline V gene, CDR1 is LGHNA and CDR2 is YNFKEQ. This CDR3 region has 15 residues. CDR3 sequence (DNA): TGTGCCAGCAGCCGCGCACCTAGCGGCCAAGAGACCCAGTACTTC. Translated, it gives CASSRAPSGQETQYF.

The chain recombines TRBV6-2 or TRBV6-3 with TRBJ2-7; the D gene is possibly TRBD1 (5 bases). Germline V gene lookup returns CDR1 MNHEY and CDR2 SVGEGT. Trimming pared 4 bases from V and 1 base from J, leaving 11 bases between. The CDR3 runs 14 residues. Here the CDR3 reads CASSSGKGSYEQYF. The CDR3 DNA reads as TGTGCCAGCAGTTCCGGAAAGGGGTCCTACGAGCAGTACTTC.

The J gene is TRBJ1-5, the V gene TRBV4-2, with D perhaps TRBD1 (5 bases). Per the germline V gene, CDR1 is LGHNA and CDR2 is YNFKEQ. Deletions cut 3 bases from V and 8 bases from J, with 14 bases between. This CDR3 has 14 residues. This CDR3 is CASSQGGGEKPQHF. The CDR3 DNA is TGTGCCAGCAGCCAGGGGGGAGGGGAAAAGCCCCAGCATTTT.

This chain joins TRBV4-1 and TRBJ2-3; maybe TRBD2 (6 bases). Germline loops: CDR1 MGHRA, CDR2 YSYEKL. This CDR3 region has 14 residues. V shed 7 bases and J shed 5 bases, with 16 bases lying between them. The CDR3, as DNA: TGCGCCAGCACCAATGGTCGGGAGTTAGATACGCAGTATTTT. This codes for CASTNGRELDTQYF.

CDR3 in DNA: TGTGCCAGCAGTGACCGACAGGGGGACTACTCTGGGGCCAACGTCCTGACTTTC. This translates into CASSDRQGDYSGANVLTF. The chain uses TRBV6-2 or TRBV6-3 and TRBJ2-6, with TRBD1 matching 9 bases. Looked up from germline, CDR1 is MNHEY and CDR2 is SVGEGT. V shed 5 bases and J 0 bases; nucleotides not matched to a gene: 8. CDR3 length equals 18 residues.

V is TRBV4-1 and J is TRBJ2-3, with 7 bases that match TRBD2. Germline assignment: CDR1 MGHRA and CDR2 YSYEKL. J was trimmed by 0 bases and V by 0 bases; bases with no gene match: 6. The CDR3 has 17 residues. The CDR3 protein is CASSQEQLAESTDTQYF. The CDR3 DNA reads TGCGCCAGCAGCCAAGAACAGCTAGCGGAAAGCACAGATACGCAGTATTTT.

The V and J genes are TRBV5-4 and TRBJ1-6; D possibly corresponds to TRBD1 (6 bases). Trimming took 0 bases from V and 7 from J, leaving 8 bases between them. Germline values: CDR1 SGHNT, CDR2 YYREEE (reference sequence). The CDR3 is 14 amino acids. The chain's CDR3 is CASSLGRGNSPLHF. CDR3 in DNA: TGTGCCAGCAGCTTGGGCAGGGGAAATTCACCCCTCCACTTT.

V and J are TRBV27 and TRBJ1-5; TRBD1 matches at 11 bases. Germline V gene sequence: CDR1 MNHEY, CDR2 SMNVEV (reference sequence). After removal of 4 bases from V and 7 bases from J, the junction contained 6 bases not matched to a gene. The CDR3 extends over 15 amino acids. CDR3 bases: TGTGCCAGCAGTTATGGGGGACAGGGGGTACAGCCCCAGCATTTT. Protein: CASSYGGQGVQPQHF.

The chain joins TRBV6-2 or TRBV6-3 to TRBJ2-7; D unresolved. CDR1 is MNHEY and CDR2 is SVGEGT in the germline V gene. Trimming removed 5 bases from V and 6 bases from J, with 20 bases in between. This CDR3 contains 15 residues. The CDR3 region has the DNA TGTGCCAGCAGTACCCCTGACCGCCCGGAAGGCGAGCAGTACTTC. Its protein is CASSTPDRPEGEQYF.

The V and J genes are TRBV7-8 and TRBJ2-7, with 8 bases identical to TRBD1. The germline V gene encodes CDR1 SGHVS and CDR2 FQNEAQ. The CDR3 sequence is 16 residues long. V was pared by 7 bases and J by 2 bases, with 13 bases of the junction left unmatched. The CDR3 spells CASTQGPGQVTYEQYF. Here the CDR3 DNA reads TGTGCCAGCACCCAAGGACCGGGACAGGTGACCTACGAGCAGTACTTC. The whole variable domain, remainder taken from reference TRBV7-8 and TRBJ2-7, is GAGVSQSPRYKVAKRGQDVALRCDPISGHVSLFWYQQALGQGPEFLTYFQNEAQLDKSGLPSDRFFAERPEGSVSTLKIQRTQQEDSAVYLCASTQGPGQVTYEQYFGPGTRLTVT.

The CDR3 loop is CASTREGSQGTYNEQFF. Here the CDR3 DNA reads TGTGCCAGCACCCGAGAAGGCAGTCAGGGGACCTACAATGAGCAGTTCTTC. The rearrangement links TRBV13 to TRBJ2-1; D is possibly TRBD1 (6 bases). The CDR3 runs 17 residues. The V end was cut by 7 bases, the J end by 2 bases, with 21 bases between. Germline values: CDR1 PRHDT, CDR2 FYEKMQ (reference sequence).

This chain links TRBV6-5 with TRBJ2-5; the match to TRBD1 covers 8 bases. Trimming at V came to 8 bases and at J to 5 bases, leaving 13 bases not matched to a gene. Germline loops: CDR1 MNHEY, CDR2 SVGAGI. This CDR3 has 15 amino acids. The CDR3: CASWLRQGWSETQYF. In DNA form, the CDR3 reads TGTGCCAGCTGGTTAAGACAGGGGTGGTCGGAGACCCAGTACTTC.

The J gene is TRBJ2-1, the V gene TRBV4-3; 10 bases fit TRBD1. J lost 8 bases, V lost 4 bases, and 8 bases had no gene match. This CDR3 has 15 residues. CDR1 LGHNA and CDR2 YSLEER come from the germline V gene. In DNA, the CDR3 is TGCGCCAGCAGCCTTGAGGGGACAGGGGACCATGAGCAGTTCTTC. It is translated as CASSLEGTGDHEQFF.

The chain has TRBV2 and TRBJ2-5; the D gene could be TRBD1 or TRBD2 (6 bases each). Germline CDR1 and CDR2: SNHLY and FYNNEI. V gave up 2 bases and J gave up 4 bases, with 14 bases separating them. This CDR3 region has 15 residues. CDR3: CASSESGAELETQYF. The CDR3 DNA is TGTGCCAGCAGTGAATCGGGGGCCGAGTTAGAGACCCAGTACTTC.

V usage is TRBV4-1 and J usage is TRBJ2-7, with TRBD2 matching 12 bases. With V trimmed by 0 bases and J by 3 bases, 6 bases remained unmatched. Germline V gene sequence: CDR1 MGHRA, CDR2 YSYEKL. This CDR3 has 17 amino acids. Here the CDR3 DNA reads TGCGCCAGCAGCCAAGAGACTAGCGGGAGTAGGATCTACGAGCAGTACTTC. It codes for CASSQETSGSRIYEQYF.